A single sample is the source of the 17 T cell receptor beta chains below, sequenced in a study of T cells in Graves' hyperthyroidism and ophthalmopathy. Researchers took RNA transcripts and amplified the TCR beta CDR3 regions from them. HTBI primers were the set used in a first-round RT-PCR of the TCR CDR3. Each CDR3 protein gets one entry after TCRdb re-called the multiplex PCR reads with MiXCR. The data show under 350,000 distinct CDR3 sequences, around a sixth seen once. The specimen was blood. These receptors came from a woman in her fifties or sixties with Graves' hyperthyroidism.

The chain uses TRBV28 and TRBJ2-5; D gene ambiguous. The V end was cut by 5 bases, the J end by 4 bases, with 11 bases between. The CDR3 is 13 amino acids. Germline V gene lookup returns CDR1 MDHEN and CDR2 SYDVKM. CDR3 in amino acids: CASSTTMGETQYF. CDR3 DNA: TGTGCCAGCAGTACTACGATGGGAGAGACCCAGTACTTC.

This clonotype was counted a few times. The chain links TRBV20-1 to TRBJ2-7; no definite D call. Germline assignment: CDR1 DFQATT and CDR2 SNEGSKA (reference sequence). The CDR3 loop spans 16 amino acids. V lost 0 bases, J lost 3 bases, and 18 bases lay in between. CDR3 coding DNA: TGCAGTGCTAGAGATCTGAGTAGGGATCCTGGCTACGAGCAGTACTTC. It specifies CSARDLSRDPGYEQYF.

A note on this clonotype: This sequence may be a read error, since a much larger clone differs from it by one base. This chain joins TRBV28 and TRBJ2-7; 7 nucleotides match TRBD2. Losses at the gene ends were 8 bases for V and 7 bases for J; bases not matched to a gene: 8. The CDR3 consists of 12 residues. Looked up from germline, CDR1 is MDHEN and CDR2 is SYDVKM. CDR3 DNA sequence: TGTGCCAGCGGTCCCCCGGGAGGTGAGCAGTACTTC. Its protein is CASGPPGGEQYF.

The chain joins TRBV7-3 to TRBJ2-2, with no clear D. V was cut by 3 bases and J by 4 bases, with 12 bases left in between. Per germline, CDR1 SGHTA and CDR2 FQGTGA. This CDR3 has 15 residues. In DNA form, the CDR3 reads TGTGCCAGCAGCTTGATTGCAGGCCGCACCGGGGAGCTGTTTTTT. Protein product: CASSLIAGRTGELFF. Variable domain in full (rest from reference TRBV7-3 and TRBJ2-2): GAGVSQTPSNKVTEKGKYVELRCDPISGHTALYWYRQSLGQGPEFLIYFQGTGAADDSGLPNDRFFAVRPEGSVSTLKIQRTERGDSAVYLCASSLIAGRTGELFFGEGSRLTVL.

This clonotype was recorded at least ten times. J is TRBJ2-1 and V is TRBV5-1; the match to TRBD2 covers 11 bases. Germline loops: CDR1 SGHRS, CDR2 YFSETQ. The J segment lost 4 bases and the V segment lost 0 bases, leaving 6 bases of the junction unmatched. The CDR3 spans 17 residues. The CDR3 sequence: CASSLAVTSGGYNEQFF. In DNA form, the CDR3 reads TGCGCCAGCAGCTTGGCGGTTACTAGCGGGGGATACAATGAGCAGTTCTTC.

This clonotype came up a few times. The rearrangement uses TRBV11-3 and TRBJ2-3, with 9 bases lining up with TRBD2. The CDR3 loop spans 16 amino acids. Germline values: CDR1 SGHNT, CDR2 YENEEA. With V trimmed by 5 bases and J by 4 bases, 10 bases remained unmatched. CDR3 residues: CASSDRSGSMSDTQYF. As DNA, the CDR3 is TGTGCCAGCAGCGACCGTAGCGGGAGTATGTCAGATACGCAGTATTTT. Combining the CDR3 with reference TRBV11-3 and TRBJ2-3 gives the whole variable domain EAGVVQSPRYKIIEKKQPVAFWCNPISGHNTLYWYLQNLGQGPELLIRYENEEAVDDSQLPKDRFSAERLKGVDSTLKIQPAELGDSAVYLCASSDRSGSMSDTQYFGPGTRLTVL.

This clonotype turned up a few times. The J gene is TRBJ2-1, the V gene TRBV6-9; 14 bases are shared with TRBD2. Per the germline V gene, CDR1 is MNHGY and CDR2 is SVAAGI. The V and J ends lost 0 bases and 7 bases, in that order; junction bases with no gene match: 2. This CDR3 has 16 amino acids. The CDR3 nucleotides are TGTGCCAGCAGTTATTCGGGACTAGCGGGGGTTAATGAGCAGTTCTTC. The encoded protein is CASSYSGLAGVNEQFF.

This clonotype was counted many times. The rearrangement joins TRBV12-3 or TRBV12-4 to TRBJ2-1; 9 nucleotides agree with TRBD2. V gave up 0 bases and J gave up 4 bases; unmatched junction bases: 10. The CDR3 runs to 18 residues. CDR3 nucleotide sequence: TGTGCCAGCAGTTTAGCTAGCGGCGGGCTAGCGGGGTACAATGAGCAGTTCTTC. Translated: CASSLASGGLAGYNEQFF.

This clonotype was recorded many times. The genes are TRBV30 and TRBJ1-1; D unresolved. The CDR3 contains 13 residues. V was trimmed by 2 bases and J by 2 bases, leaving 9 bases between them. Germline V lookup: CDR1 GTSNPN, CDR2 SVGIG (reference sequence). The CDR3 nucleotides read TGTGCCTGGAGTCTGGCAGCAAACACTGAAGCTTTCTTT. Protein sequence: CAWSLAANTEAFF.

This clonotype was recorded only once. An end of the junction does not agree with germline; a read error may underlie this. V gene TRBV30 combines with J gene TRBJ2-1; possible D gene TRBD1, 6 bases. Looked up from germline, CDR1 is GTSNPN and CDR2 is SVGIG (reference sequence). The length of the CDR3 is 15 residues. The CDR3, as DNA: TGTGCCTGGAATCAGGGGCGAGTCTCCTACAATGGGCAGTTCTTC. Its translation is CAWNQGRVSYNGQFF.

This clonotype appeared many times. This CDR3 reads CASSLTYGTDTQYF. CDR3 nucleotides: TGTGCCAGCAGTTTAACTTATGGCACAGATACGCAGTATTTT. The chain employs TRBV12-3 or TRBV12-4 and TRBJ2-3; D gene unclear. The CDR3 runs to 14 residues. Trimming took 2 bases from V and 1 from J, leaving 7 bases between them.

About this clonotype: This CDR3 fails to terminate in the conserved phenylalanine or tryptophan, so it likely reflects a read error. This CDR3 reads CASMGWDYGYTV. The CDR3 DNA sequence: TGTGCCAGCATGGGGTGGGACTATGGCTACACCGTC. The chain is built from TRBV6-2 or TRBV6-3 and TRBJ1-2; D gene uncertain. The CDR3 runs to 12 residues. Germline values: CDR1 MNHEY, CDR2 SVGEGT. V lost 7 bases to trimming and J lost 3 bases, with 9 bases between them.

This clonotype was counted many times. The V and J genes are TRBV27 and TRBJ2-3; 9 bases are a match to TRBD1. This CDR3 spans 16 amino acids. J was trimmed by 3 bases and V by 5 bases; bases with no gene match: 9. CDR1 is MNHEY and CDR2 is SMNVEV in the germline V gene (reference sequence). The CDR3 reads CASSPAGQGGTDTQYF. CDR3 in DNA: TGTGCCAGCAGTCCAGCGGGACAGGGTGGGACAGATACGCAGTATTTT.

The chain employs TRBV11-2 and TRBJ2-7; a weak D match, TRBD2 (5 bases). The length of the CDR3 is 14 residues. V dropped 6 bases and J dropped 3 bases, with 15 bases sitting between them. Looked up from germline, CDR1 is SGHAT and CDR2 is FQNNGV. The CDR3 is CASSPSGLLYEQYF. Written as DNA, the CDR3 is TGTGCCAGCAGTCCAAGTGGACTTCTCTACGAGCAGTACTTC.

This clonotype has ten or more counts. The chain uses TRBV6-1 and TRBJ2-1, with D possibly matching TRBD2 (6 bases). CDR3 length: 16 residues. V was pared by 5 bases and J by 7 bases, with 21 bases between. The germline CDR1 and CDR2 sequences are MNHNS and SASEGT. Here the CDR3 DNA reads TGTGCCAGCAGTTATAGGGCCGGAGGGGCTCGGAATGAGCAGTTCTTC. It is translated as CASSYRAGGARNEQFF.

In this sample, this clonotype turned up a few times. V usage is TRBV10-3 and J usage is TRBJ1-2; TRBD1 is a possible D gene (5 bases). Trimming cost V 9 bases and J 4 bases, with 15 bases left between them. Looked up from germline, CDR1 is ENHRY and CDR2 is SYGVKD. CDR3 length: 13 residues. CDR3 protein: CAIGRDPGYGYTF. CDR3 nucleotides: TGTGCCATAGGACGGGACCCCGGCTATGGCTACACCTTC.

The chain carries TRBV6-2 or TRBV6-3 and TRBJ1-3; D unresolved. This CDR3 is built from 18 residues. Between the trimmed V and J ends, which lost 1 base and 0 bases, there was a span of 16 bases. Germline CDR1 MNHEY, CDR2 SVGEGT. The CDR3 sequence: CASSYFSPDGSSGNTIYF. The CDR3 nucleotides read TGTGCCAGCAGTTACTTTTCGCCCGACGGAAGCTCTGGAAACACCATATATTTT.